This T cell receptor (beta chain) was retrieved from a study of Ad26.COV2.S vaccination and SARS-CoV-2 variants. Assay used: immunoSEQ multiplex PCR; TCRdb lists only in-frame clones, some missing. The data contain 350,000 to 600,000 clones, 89% of them seen just once; the ten biggest clones take up over 1.5%. Treatment of the sample: around 19 received Ad26.COV2.S at low or high dose, single or two shots; about 5 received placebo; per-sample allocation not given. Each sample was drawn 63 days after the first injection (of vaccine or placebo). The individual, an adult aged 18-55 years, was a donor in Boston. An Ad26 vector expressing Wuhan-strain SARS-CoV-2 spike constituted the vaccine. Looked up from germline, CDR1 is KGHDR and CDR2 is SFDVKD. The CDR3 totals 12 residues. The V and J ends lost 4 bases and 14 bases, in that order; junction bases with no gene match: 6. Overall study findings and caveats: Assessments of TCR breadth and depth may have underestimated the total T cell responses.

As regards this clone: Antigen: not known.

The chain couples TRBV24-1 to TRBJ2-2; 7 nucleotides align to TRBD2. Sequenced here: peripheral blood, sampled in a trial of Ad26.COV2.S vaccine versus placebo. The TCR comes from a person between 18 and 59 years old who received the Ad26.COV2.S COVID-19 vaccine or a placebo. Here the CDR3 DNA reads TGTGCCACCAGTGAGTCCGGGACTAATCTGTTTTTT. This sequence encodes CATSESGTNLFF.